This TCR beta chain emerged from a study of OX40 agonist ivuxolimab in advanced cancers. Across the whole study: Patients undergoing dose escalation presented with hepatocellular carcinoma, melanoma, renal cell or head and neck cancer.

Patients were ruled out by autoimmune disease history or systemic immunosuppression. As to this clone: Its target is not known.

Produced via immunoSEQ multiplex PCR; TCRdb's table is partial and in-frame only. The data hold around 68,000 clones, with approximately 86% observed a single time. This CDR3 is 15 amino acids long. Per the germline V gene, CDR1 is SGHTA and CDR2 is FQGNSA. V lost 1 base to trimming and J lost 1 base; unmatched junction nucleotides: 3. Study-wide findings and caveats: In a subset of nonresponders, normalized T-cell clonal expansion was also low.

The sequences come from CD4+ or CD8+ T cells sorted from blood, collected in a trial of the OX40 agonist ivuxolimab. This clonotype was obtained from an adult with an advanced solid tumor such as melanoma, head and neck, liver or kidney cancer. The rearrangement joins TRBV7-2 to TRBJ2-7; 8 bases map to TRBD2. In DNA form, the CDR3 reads TGTGCCAGCAGCTTAGGGGTAGCGGGGTCCTACGAGCAGTACTTC. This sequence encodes CASSLGVAGSYEQYF.